Below are 2 T cell receptor beta chains sequenced from a single sample in a study of cytomegalovirus exposure and HLA in healthy donors. The PCR ran on 60 Vbeta and 13 Jbeta primers. The table came from immunoSEQ multiplex PCR; TCRdb's copy has only in-frame clones and leaves some out. The sample shows 180,000 or so clones, approximately 71% of them seen only once. Sequences were obtained from PBMCs. The receptors shown here come from a middle-aged woman in good health and CMV-seropositive.

The table lists this clone with a few counts. The J gene is TRBJ1-2, the V gene TRBV28; TRBD1 aligns across 9 bases. The ends lost 8 bases at V and 4 bases at J; junction bases unmatched: 14. Germline assignment: CDR1 MDHEN and CDR2 SYDVKM. This CDR3 has 16 amino acids. CDR3: CASLHHGDRASYGYTF. The CDR3 DNA reads as TGTGCCAGCCTCCATCACGGGGACAGGGCAAGCTATGGCTACACCTTC.

A word on this clone: At one of its ends the junction is not consistent with the germline gene, which may arise from a read error. The rearrangement joins TRBV7-7 to TRBJ2-3; TRBD1 aligns across 7 bases. The CDR3 extends over 14 amino acids. Germline V gene lookup returns CDR1 SSHAT and CDR2 FNYEAQ (reference sequence). Here the CDR3 reads CASSLGDSKDTQYF. CDR3 DNA: TGTGCTAGCAGCTTAGGGGACAGCAAAGATACGCAGTATTTT.